What follows are 23 T cell receptor beta chains derived from one specimen sequenced in a study of blood T cell repertoires in COVID-19 (dated by TCRdb to about 2020). The method was the immunoSEQ multiplex PCR assay. This is the immuneACCESS table as TCRdb keeps it, with only in-frame sequences that have V and J called. A part of the clones is gone; compared with another copy, unresolved V genes explain less than half, and the rest is unexplained. Across this sample there are 180,000 or so clones, with roughly 89% seen only once. The top ten clones comprise about 1.4% of the sample. Sequencing was performed on peripheral blood. These receptors originate from a woman between 50 and 59 years old with acute or convalescent COVID-19.

Regarding this clone: One junction end disagrees with the germline gene, perhaps due to a read error. The rearrangement links TRBV7-2 to TRBJ2-3; 8 bases agree with TRBD2. The CDR3 loop spans 14 amino acids. CDR1 is SGHTA and CDR2 is FQGNSA in the germline V gene. For the CDR3, the DNA is TGTGCCAGCAGCACCCGGGCGGTAGCGGGGTTCACGCATTTT. Its translation is CASSTRAVAGFTHF.

The genes are TRBV4-1 and TRBJ2-7, with no clear D. The CDR3 runs to 14 residues. Per the germline V gene, CDR1 is MGHRA and CDR2 is YSYEKL. Between the trimmed V and J ends, which lost 0 bases and 0 bases, there was a span of 6 bases. The CDR3 here is CASSQDYGSYEQYF. The DNA of the CDR3 is TGCGCCAGCAGCCAAGACTATGGCTCCTACGAGCAGTACTTC.

The chain links TRBV19 to TRBJ1-2, with 11 bases matching TRBD1. This CDR3 is built from 14 residues. CDR1 is LNHDA and CDR2 is SQIVND in the germline V gene (reference sequence). J was trimmed by 8 bases and V by 1 base; bases with no gene match: 3. The CDR3 nucleotides read TGTGCCAGTAGTATAGGGGACAGGGGGGAAGGCTACACCTTC. The encoded protein is CASSIGDRGEGYTF.

For the CDR3, the DNA is TGTGCCAGCAGCTTCGGTGGCAATCAGCCCCAGCATTTT. Protein sequence: CASSFGGNQPQHF. V gene TRBV5-4 combines with J gene TRBJ1-5; D remains unclear. The CDR3 extends over 13 amino acids. CDR1 is SGHNT and CDR2 is YYREEE in the germline V gene (reference sequence). The ends were cut back, 2 bases at V and 2 bases at J, with 5 bases in the middle.

This sequence joins TRBV7-2 and TRBJ1-2, with D possibly being TRBD1 (5 bases). CDR1 SGHTA and CDR2 FQGNSA come from the germline V gene. The V end lost 0 bases, the J end lost 1 base, and 9 bases lay between the germline ends. The CDR3 runs 15 residues. CDR3 DNA: TGTGCCAGCAGCTTAGCAACAGGACATAACTATGGCTACACCTTC. This gives the protein CASSLATGHNYGYTF.

The chain combines TRBV30 with TRBJ1-4, with D possibly being TRBD1 (6 bases). Trimming removed 0 bases from V and 3 bases from J, with 11 bases in between. From germline, CDR1 is GTSNPN and CDR2 SVGIG (reference sequence). The CDR3 has 15 amino acids. The chain's CDR3 is CAWSVRGGANEKLFF. CDR3 nucleotide sequence: TGTGCCTGGAGTGTACGAGGGGGGGCTAATGAAAAACTGTTTTTT.

The CDR3 DNA sequence: TGTGCCAGTAGTCCGAGACTAGCGGACGAGCAGTACTTC. Encoded protein: CASSPRLADEQYF. The chain links TRBV19 to TRBJ2-7, with 9 bases identical to TRBD2. V trimming: 5 bases; J trimming: 5 bases; junction bases outside the gene matches: 4. The germline CDR1 and CDR2 sequences are LNHDA and SQIVND (reference sequence). The CDR3 extends over 13 amino acids.

This clone has just one count. The genes are TRBV5-1 and TRBJ2-3; 9 bases line up with TRBD2. The CDR3 is 17 amino acids. Looked up from germline, CDR1 is SGHRS and CDR2 is YFSETQ. With V trimmed by 0 bases and J by 3 bases, 8 bases remained unmatched. CDR3 sequence: CASSLASSGKFTDTQYF. The CDR3 coding sequence is TGCGCCAGCAGCTTGGCTTCTAGCGGGAAGTTTACAGATACGCAGTATTTT.

The chain has TRBV6-5 and TRBJ1-1; 8 bases map to TRBD1. The germline CDR1 and CDR2 sequences are MNHEY and SVGAGI. The CDR3 has 16 amino acids. The V segment lost 0 bases and the J segment 1 base; nucleotides outside the gene matches: 4. The CDR3 is CASSYSFGQGNTEAFF. The CDR3 region has the DNA TGTGCCAGCAGTTACTCATTCGGACAGGGGAACACTGAAGCTTTCTTT.

The chain joins TRBV6-5 to TRBJ1-6; a possible D gene is TRBD1 (6 bases). The CDR3 is 15 residues long. The V and J ends lost 2 bases and 10 bases respectively, with 15 bases between them. Looked up from germline, CDR1 is MNHEY and CDR2 is SVGAGI. CDR3 residues: CASSYRSGEDSPLHF. DNA for the CDR3: TGTGCCAGCAGTTACAGGTCAGGGGAAGACTCACCCCTCCACTTT.

V gene TRBV29-1 combines with J gene TRBJ1-1; D gene ambiguous. CDR1 SQVTM and CDR2 ANQGSEA come from the germline V gene. The CDR3 contains 12 residues. Deletions cut 6 bases from V and 1 base from J, with 9 bases between. CDR3 amino acids: CSVLQTNTEAFF. Written as DNA, the CDR3 is TGCAGCGTCTTACAGACGAACACTGAAGCTTTCTTT.

The V call is TRBV6-2 or TRBV6-3, the J call TRBJ2-7, with D tentatively TRBD2 (5 bases). The germline V gene has CDR1 MNHEY and CDR2 SVGEGT. There are 16 residues in the CDR3. Trimming removed 1 base at V and 1 base at J, with 14 bases between. CDR3 loop: CASSYFISDGSYEQYF. The CDR3 coding sequence is TGTGCCAGCAGTTACTTTATTAGCGACGGGTCCTACGAGCAGTACTTC.

This clone was recorded once. The rearrangement joins TRBV5-6 to TRBJ1-3; no clear D gene. This CDR3 comprises 14 residues. Germline CDR1 reads SGHDT; CDR2 reads YYEEEE. V lost 4 bases to trimming and J lost 0 bases, with 8 bases between them. The CDR3 reads CASSRLDSGNTIYF. Here the CDR3 DNA reads TGTGCCAGCAGCCGACTCGACTCTGGAAACACCATATATTTT.

In its sample, this clone was seen a few times. The CDR3 region is CASSPWTGGYEQYF. The DNA of the CDR3 is TGTGCCAGCAGTCCCTGGACAGGTGGTTACGAGCAGTACTTC. The J gene is TRBJ2-7, the V gene TRBV27, with 7 bases matching TRBD1. This CDR3 has 14 amino acids. With V trimmed by 5 bases and J by 4 bases, 8 bases remained unmatched. The V gene's germline CDR1 is MNHEY and CDR2 SMNVEV (reference sequence).

The chain combines TRBV30 with TRBJ2-6, with D tentatively TRBD2 (5 bases). The CDR3 length is 15 residues. V was pared by 5 bases and J by 3 bases, with 14 bases between. Germline values: CDR1 GTSNPN, CDR2 SVGIG (reference sequence). CDR3 residues: CAWSTPGGGANVLTF. CDR3 sequence (DNA): TGTGCCTGGTCAACTCCCGGAGGTGGGGCCAACGTCCTGACTTTC.

The gene calls are TRBV14 and TRBJ2-2, with 12 bases identical to TRBD1. Germline V gene sequence: CDR1 SGHDN, CDR2 FVKESK. With 0 bases clipped from V and 4 bases from J, the junction kept 0 bases outside the gene matches. The CDR3 totals 16 residues. In DNA form, the CDR3 reads TGTGCCAGCAGCCAAGAGGGACAGGGGGCCACCGGGGAGCTGTTTTTT. This gives the protein CASSQEGQGATGELFF.

V gene TRBV14 combines with J gene TRBJ2-7; 9 bases map to TRBD2. V lost 4 bases and J lost 3; bases outside the gene matches: 10. Germline-derived CDR1 and CDR2 are SGHDN and FVKESK. This CDR3 has 16 residues. This CDR3 reads CASSPGWLAGSYEQYF. The CDR3 DNA reads as TGTGCCAGCAGCCCCGGTTGGCTAGCGGGGAGCTACGAGCAGTACTTC.

CDR3 bases: TGCGCCAGCAGCCAAGATCCCGGAGGGGCCAGCAATCAGCCCCAGCATTTT. It encodes CASSQDPGGASNQPQHF. The J gene is TRBJ1-5, the V gene TRBV4-1; tentatively, D is TRBD1 (5 bases). The CDR3 runs 17 residues. The ends were cut back, 0 bases at V and 1 base at J, with 13 bases in the middle. CDR1 and CDR2 (germline): MGHRA, YSYEKL.

There are a few counts of this clone. V and J are TRBV5-3 and TRBJ2-1, with 9 positions matching TRBD2. TRBV5-3 is labeled an ORF, and its function is uncertain. The CDR3 is 13 amino acids. V lost 3 bases and J lost 7; bases outside the gene matches: 2. The CDR3 DNA reads TGTGCCAGAAGCTGGCTAGCGGGGAATGAGCAGTTCTTC. Translating gives CARSWLAGNEQFF.

The genes are TRBV7-2 and TRBJ1-2; D call uncertain. The germline V gene encodes CDR1 SGHTA and CDR2 FQGNSA. The ends were cut back, 4 bases at V and 4 bases at J, with 10 bases in the middle. The CDR3 is 13 residues long. The CDR3 spells CASSSARPYGYTF. DNA of the CDR3: TGTGCCAGCAGCTCTGCGAGGCCCTATGGCTACACCTTC. The full variable domain, in which reference TRBV7-2 and TRBJ1-2 provide the parts outside the CDR3, is GAGVSQSPSNKVTEKGKDVELRCDPISGHTALYWYRQSLGQGLEFLIYFQGNSAPDKSGLPSDRFSAERTGGSVSTLTIQRTQQEDSAVYLCASSSARPYGYTFGSGTRLTVV.

The DNA of the CDR3 is TGCAGCGTTGAAGTTCGCGACATCTCTAACTATGGCTACACCTTC. Its protein is CSVEVRDISNYGYTF. The gene calls are TRBV29-1 and TRBJ1-2, with D uncertain. The germline V and J ends were trimmed by 1 base and 0 bases, with 12 bases remaining between them. This CDR3 contains 15 residues. Germline CDR1 SQVTM, CDR2 ANQGSEA.

The chain has TRBV5-1 and TRBJ1-3; 12 bases match TRBD1. Trimming removed 4 bases from V and 8 bases from J; junction bases left unmatched: 4. This CDR3 is built from 14 residues. Germline CDR1 is SGHRS and CDR2 is YFSETQ. The CDR3 nucleotides are TGCGCCAGCAGCCCGGGACAGGGGGCTTACACCATATATTTT. It yields the protein CASSPGQGAYTIYF. The full variable domain, completed using reference TRBV5-1 and TRBJ1-3, is KAGVTQTPRYLIKTRGQQVTLSCSPISGHRSVSWYQQTPGQGLQFLFEYFSETQRNKGNFPGRFSGRQFSNSRSEMNVSTLELGDSALYLCASSPGQGAYTIYFGEGSWLTVV.

This clone was seen just once. The genes are TRBV15 and TRBJ2-7, with D maybe TRBD2 (6 bases). This CDR3 has 14 residues. Germline values: CDR1 LNHNV, CDR2 YYDKDF (reference sequence). V dropped 0 bases and J dropped 5 bases, with 11 bases sitting between them. The CDR3 spells CATSRDREPDEQYF. CDR3 coding DNA: TGTGCCACCAGCAGAGATCGGGAGCCTGACGAGCAGTACTTC.